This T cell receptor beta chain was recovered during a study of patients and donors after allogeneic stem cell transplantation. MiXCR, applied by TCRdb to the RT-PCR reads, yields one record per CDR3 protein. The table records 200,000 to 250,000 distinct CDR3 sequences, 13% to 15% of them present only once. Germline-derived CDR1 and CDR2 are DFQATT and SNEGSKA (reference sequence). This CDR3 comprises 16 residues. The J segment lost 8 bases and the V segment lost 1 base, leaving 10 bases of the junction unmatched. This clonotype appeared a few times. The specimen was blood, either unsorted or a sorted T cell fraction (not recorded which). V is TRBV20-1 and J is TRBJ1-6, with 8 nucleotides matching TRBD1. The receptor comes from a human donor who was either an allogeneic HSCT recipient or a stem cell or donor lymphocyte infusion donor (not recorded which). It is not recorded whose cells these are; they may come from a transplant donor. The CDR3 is CSARGAGQGLDSPLHF. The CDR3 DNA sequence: TGCAGTGCTAGAGGAGCCGGACAGGGATTGGATTCACCCCTCCACTTT.